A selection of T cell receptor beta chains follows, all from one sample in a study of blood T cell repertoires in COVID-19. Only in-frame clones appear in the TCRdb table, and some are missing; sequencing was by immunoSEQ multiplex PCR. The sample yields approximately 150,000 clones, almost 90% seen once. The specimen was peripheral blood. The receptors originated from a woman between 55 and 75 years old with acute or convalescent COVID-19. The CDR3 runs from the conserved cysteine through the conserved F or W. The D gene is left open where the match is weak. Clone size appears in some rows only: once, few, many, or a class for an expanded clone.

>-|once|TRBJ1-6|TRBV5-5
TGTGCCAGCAGCTTAATTTTCGAGACTGCCTATAATTCACCCCTCCACTTT
CASSLIFETAYNSPLHF
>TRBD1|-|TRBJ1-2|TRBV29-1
TGCAGCGTTGACCGACAGGGGGATGACTATGGCTACACCTTC
CSVDRQGDDYGYTF
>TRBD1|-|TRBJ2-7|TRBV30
TGTGCCTGGAGTTGGGACAGGGGAAACGAGCAGTACTTC
CAWSWDRGNEQYF
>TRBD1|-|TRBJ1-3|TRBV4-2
TGTGCCAGCAGCCAAGAGGACAGGCCCTCTGGAAACACCATATATTTT
CASSQEDRPSGNTIYF
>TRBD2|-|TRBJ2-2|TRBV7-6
TGTGCCAGCAGAAAACTAGCGGGGGATTACACCGGGGAGCTGTTTTTT
CASRKLAGDYTGELFF
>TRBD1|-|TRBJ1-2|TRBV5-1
TGCGCCAGCAGTCGGCAGGGGACAGATAACTATGGCTACACCTTC
CASSRQGTDNYGYTF
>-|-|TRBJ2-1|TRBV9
TGTGCCAGCAGCGTAGTTGGCAGGAGGGAAGAGCAGTTCTTC
CASSVVGRREEQFF
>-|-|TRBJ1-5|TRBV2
TGTGCCAGCAGAGTAGACGGAGGGGCCAATCAGCCCCAGCATTTT
CASRVDGGANQPQHF
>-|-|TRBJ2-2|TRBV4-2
TGTGCCAGCAGCCAAGATCCGACGAGGGCGCCGAGCACCGGGGAGCTGTTTTTT
CASSQDPTRAPSTGELFF
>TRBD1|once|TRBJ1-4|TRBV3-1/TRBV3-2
TGTGCCAGCAGCCAAGATTTGCAGGGGGGTCATGAAAAACTGTTTTTT
CASSQDLQGGHEKLFF
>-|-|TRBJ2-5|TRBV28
TGTGCCAGCAGTTCCTCTGGGGCAGGGGACGAGACCCAGTACTTC
CASSSSGAGDETQYF
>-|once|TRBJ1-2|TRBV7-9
TGTGCCAGCAGCTTCCCGGGGCGGGGCGCGATTGGCTACACCTTC
CASSFPGRGAIGYTF
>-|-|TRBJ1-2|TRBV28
TGTGCCAGCAGTTCCCAGACTGAGGATGGCTACACCTTC
CASSSQTEDGYTF
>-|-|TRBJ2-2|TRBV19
TGTGCCAGCCAACAGTACACCGGGGAGCTGTTTTTT
CASQQYTGELFF
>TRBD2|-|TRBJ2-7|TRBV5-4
TGTGCCAGCAGCTTTGGGGGTAGCGGGGCTCGGTTGGAGCAGTACTTC
CASSFGGSGARLEQYF
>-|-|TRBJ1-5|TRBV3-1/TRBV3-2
TGTGCCAGCAGCCAAGTCAGGGAAGATCAGCCCCAGCATTTT
CASSQVREDQPQHF
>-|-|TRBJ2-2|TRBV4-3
TGCGCCAGCAGCGCCCGCTTCCAGGGGGAGCTGTTTTTT
CASSARFQGELFF
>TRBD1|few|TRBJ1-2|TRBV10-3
TGTGCCATCAGAGGACAGGGCGATGGCTACACCTTC
CAIRGQGDGYTF
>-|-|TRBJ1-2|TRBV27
TGTGCCAGCAGTACCCGACAGGCCGGTCACTATGGCTACACCTTC
CASSTRQAGHYGYTF
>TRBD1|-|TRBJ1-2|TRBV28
TGTGCCAGCAGTCCCCCCCGGGACAGGGAACACGGCTACACCTTC
CASSPPRDREHGYTF
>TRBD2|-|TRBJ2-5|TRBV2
TGTGCCAGCAGTGAGTGGACTAGCGGGGGGTACCAAGAGACCCAGTACTTC
CASSEWTSGGYQETQYF
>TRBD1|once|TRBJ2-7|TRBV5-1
TGCGCCAGCAGCTTGGAAGGGACAGGATTCTCCTACGAGCAGTACTTC
CASSLEGTGFSYEQYF
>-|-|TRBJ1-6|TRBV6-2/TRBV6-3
TGTGCCAGCAGTTATGATGCGAGCTCCTATAATTCACCCCTCCACTTT
CASSYDASSYNSPLHF
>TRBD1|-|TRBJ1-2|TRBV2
TGTGCCAGCAGCGCTACAGGGGGAGCTAACTATGGCTACACCTTC
CASSATGGANYGYTF
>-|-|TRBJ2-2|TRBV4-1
TGCGCCAGCAGCCAAGAAGGAGGGGCGACCACCGGGGAGCTGTTTTTT
CASSQEGGATTGELFF
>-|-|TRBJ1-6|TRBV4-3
TGCGCCAGCAGCCTCGACCGGGTTTTAACCGGTTCACCCCTCCACTTT
CASSLDRVLTGSPLHF
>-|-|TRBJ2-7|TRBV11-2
TGTGCCAGCAGCCCGCGGGGGCTGGCCTACGAGCAGTACTTC
CASSPRGLAYEQYF
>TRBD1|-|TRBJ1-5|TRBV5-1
TGCGCCAGCAGTCTAGGACAGGGGGCGCATCAGCCCCAGCATTTT
CASSLGQGAHQPQHF
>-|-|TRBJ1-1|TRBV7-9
TGTGCCAGCAGCCTCCACTCAGGGGCTGGTGAAGCTTTCTTT
CASSLHSGAGEAFF
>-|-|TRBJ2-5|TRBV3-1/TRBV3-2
TGTGCCAGCAGCCGCGGGGAGAACCAAGAGACCCAGTACTTC
CASSRGENQETQYF
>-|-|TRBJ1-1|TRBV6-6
TGTGCCAGCAGGGTCGGGGTTCTGAACACTGAAGCTTTCTTT
CASRVGVLNTEAFF
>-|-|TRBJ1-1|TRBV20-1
TGCAGTGCTAGTAGTACGGCGAGGGCTTTCTTT
CSASSTARAFF
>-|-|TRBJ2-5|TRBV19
TGTGCCAGTAGTATAAGAACCCCGGAAGAGACCCAGTACTTC
CASSIRTPEETQYF
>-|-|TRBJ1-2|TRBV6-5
TGTGCCAGCAGTTACTTAGCGGGTGGCTATGGCTACACCTTC
CASSYLAGGYGYTF
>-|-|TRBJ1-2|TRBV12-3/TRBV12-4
TGTGCCAGCAGTTTCATTGACAAATCACCTCTCACCTTC
CASSFIDKSPLTF
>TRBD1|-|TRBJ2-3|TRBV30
TGTGCCTGTTCCGATACAGGGGGAACAGATACGCAGTATTTT
CACSDTGGTDTQYF
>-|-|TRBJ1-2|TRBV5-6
TGTGCCAGCAGCTTGGGCAGAAATGGCTACACCTTC
CASSLGRNGYTF
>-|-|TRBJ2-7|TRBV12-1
TGTGCCAGCAGCTTTGCCCACGGACAGAAAGTATACGAGCAGTACTTC
CASSFAHGQKVYEQYF
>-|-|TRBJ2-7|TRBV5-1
TGCGCCAGCAGCTTGGACCCGACAGGTCCGGCCTACGAGCAGTACTTC
CASSLDPTGPAYEQYF
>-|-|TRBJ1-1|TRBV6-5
TGTGCCAGCGGAGGGACCGCGAACACTGAAGCTTTCTTT
CASGGTANTEAFF
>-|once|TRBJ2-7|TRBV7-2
TGTGCCAGCAGCTTATTGCCAGAAACCTACGAGCAGTACTTC
CASSLLPETYEQYF
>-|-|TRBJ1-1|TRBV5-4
TGTGCCAGCAGCTTGGATGGGCGGAACACTGAAGCTTTCTTT
CASSLDGRNTEAFF
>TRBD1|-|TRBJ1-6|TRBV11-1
TGTGCCAGCAGCCCGGGGACAGGGGGCTATAATTCACCCCTCCACTTT
CASSPGTGGYNSPLHF
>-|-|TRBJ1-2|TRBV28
TGTGCCAGCAGTTCCCCCGTGACAGCCTATGGCTACACCTTC
CASSSPVTAYGYTF
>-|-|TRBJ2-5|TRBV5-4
TGTGCCAGCAGCTTGGGGCAAGCGGAGACCCAGTACTTC
CASSLGQAETQYF
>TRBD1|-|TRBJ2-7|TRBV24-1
TGTGCCACCAGTGATCCAGGGACAGGCGGGTTGGAGCAGTACTTC
CATSDPGTGGLEQYF
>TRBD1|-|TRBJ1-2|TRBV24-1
TGTGCCACCCAAGGACAGGGCCACTATGGCTACACCTTC
CATQGQGHYGYTF
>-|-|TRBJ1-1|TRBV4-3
TGCGCCAGCAGCCAGAGACGGGGGGAAGCTTTCTTT
CASSQRRGEAFF
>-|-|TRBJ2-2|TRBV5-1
TGCGCCAGCAGCTTGGAGGTTGGAGGGAGCACCGGGGAGCTGTTTTTT
CASSLEVGGSTGELFF
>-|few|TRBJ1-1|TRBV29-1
TGCAGCGTACAGGGTGGGAGCACTGAAGCTTTCTTT
CSVQGGSTEAFF
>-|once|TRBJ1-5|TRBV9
TGTGCCAGCAGCGCGGGGGGGAGCCTAATAAATCAGCCCCAGCATTTT
CASSAGGSLINQPQHF
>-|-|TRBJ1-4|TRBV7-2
TGTGCCAGCAGGAGGGATAGGTTGAATGAAAAACTGTTTTTT
CASRRDRLNEKLFF
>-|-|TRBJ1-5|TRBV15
TGTGCCACCAGCAGAGATCATGGCCAGCCCCAGCATTTT
CATSRDHGQPQHF
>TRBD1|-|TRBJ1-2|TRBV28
TGTGCCAGCAGTGGACAGGGATATGGCTACACCTTC
CASSGQGYGYTF
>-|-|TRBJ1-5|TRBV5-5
TGTGCCAGCAGCTTTAACCTCGTGGGCGGTCAGGGAAATCAGCCCCAGCATTTT
CASSFNLVGGQGNQPQHF